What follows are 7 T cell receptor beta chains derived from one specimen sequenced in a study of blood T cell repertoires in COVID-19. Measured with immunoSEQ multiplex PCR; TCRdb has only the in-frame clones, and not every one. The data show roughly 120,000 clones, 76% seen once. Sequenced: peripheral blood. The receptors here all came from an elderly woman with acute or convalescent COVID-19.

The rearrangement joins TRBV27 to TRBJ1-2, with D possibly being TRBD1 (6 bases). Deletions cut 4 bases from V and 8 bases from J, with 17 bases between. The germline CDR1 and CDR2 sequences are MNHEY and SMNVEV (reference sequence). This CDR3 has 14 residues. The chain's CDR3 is CASSSWVNRDGYTF. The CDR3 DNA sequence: TGTGCCAGCAGTTCATGGGTCAACAGGGACGGCTACACCTTC.

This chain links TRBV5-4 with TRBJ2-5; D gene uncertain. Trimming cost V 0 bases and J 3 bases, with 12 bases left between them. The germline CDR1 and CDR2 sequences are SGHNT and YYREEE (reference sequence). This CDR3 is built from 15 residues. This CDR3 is CASSLDPRPEETQYF. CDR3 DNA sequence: TGTGCCAGCAGCTTGGATCCGCGTCCCGAAGAGACCCAGTACTTC. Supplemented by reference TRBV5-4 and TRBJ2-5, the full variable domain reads ETGVTQSPTHLIKTRGQQVTLRCSSQSGHNTVSWYQQALGQGPQFIFQYYREEENGRGNFPPRFSGLQFPNYSSELNVNALELDDSALYLCASSLDPRPEETQYFGPGTRLLVL.

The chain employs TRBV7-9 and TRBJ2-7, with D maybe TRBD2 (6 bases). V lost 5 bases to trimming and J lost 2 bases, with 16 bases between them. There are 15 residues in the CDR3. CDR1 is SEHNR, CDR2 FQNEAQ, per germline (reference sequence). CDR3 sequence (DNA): TGTGCCAGCAGCCCCGGAGGAGGGAACACCTACGAGCAGTACTTC. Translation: CASSPGGGNTYEQYF.

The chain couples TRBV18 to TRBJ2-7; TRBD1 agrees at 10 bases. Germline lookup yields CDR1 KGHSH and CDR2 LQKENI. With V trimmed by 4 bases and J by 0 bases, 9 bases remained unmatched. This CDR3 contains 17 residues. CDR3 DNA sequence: TGTGCCAGCTCACAAGGCCGGGACAGGGGTACCTCCTACGAGCAGTACTTC. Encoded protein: CASSQGRDRGTSYEQYF. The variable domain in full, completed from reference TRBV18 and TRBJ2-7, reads NAGVMQNPRHLVRRRGQEARLRCSPMKGHSHVYWYRQLPEEGLKFMVYLQKENIIDESGMPKERFSAEFPKEGPSILRIQQVVRGDSAAYFCASSQGRDRGTSYEQYFGPGTRLTVT.

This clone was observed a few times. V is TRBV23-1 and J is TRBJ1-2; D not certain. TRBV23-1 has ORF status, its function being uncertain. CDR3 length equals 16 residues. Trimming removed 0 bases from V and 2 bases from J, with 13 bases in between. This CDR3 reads CASSQSQKITNYGYTF. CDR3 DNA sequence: TGCGCCAGCAGTCAATCGCAGAAAATTACCAACTATGGCTACACCTTC.

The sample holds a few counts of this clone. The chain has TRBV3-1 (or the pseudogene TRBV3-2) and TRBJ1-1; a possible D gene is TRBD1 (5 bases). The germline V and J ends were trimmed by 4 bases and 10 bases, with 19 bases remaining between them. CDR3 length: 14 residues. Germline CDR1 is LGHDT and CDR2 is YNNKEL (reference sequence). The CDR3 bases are TGTGCCAGCAGCCCTGAAGACTGGGGGGGGTCAGCTTTCTTT. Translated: CASSPEDWGGSAFF.

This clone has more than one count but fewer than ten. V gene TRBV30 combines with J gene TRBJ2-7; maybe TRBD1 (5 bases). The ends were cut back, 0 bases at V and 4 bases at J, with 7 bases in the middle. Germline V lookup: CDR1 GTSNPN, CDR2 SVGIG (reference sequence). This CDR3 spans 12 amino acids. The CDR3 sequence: CAWSVRQYEQYF. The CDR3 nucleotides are TGTGCCTGGAGTGTAAGACAGTACGAGCAGTACTTC.